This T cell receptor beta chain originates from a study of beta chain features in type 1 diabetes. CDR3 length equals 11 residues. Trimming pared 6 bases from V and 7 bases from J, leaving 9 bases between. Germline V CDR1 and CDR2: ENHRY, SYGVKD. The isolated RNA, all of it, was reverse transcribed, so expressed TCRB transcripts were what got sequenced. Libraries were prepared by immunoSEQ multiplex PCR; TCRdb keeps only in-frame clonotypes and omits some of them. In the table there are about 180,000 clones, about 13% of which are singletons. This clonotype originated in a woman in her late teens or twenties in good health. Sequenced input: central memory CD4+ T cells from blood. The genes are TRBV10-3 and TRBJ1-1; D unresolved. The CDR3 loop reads CAISQNYEAFF. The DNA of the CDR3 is TGTGCCATCAGCCAGAATTATGAAGCTTTCTTT.